These 25 T cell receptor beta chains came from one sample sequenced in a study of spatial heterogeneity in lung cancer (dated by TCRdb to between 2019 and 2020). The meaning of the sample's time point label: sample taken at primary tumor resection. Without any cell sorting, TCR sequencing was performed on whole RNA extracted either from tumor and nontumor lung tissue or from cryopreserved PBMC samples. The library was prepared using 5' RACE. Sequencing was carried out with a NextSeq 500. TCRdb itself trimmed the public reads at Q25 with fastp, ran MiXCR and retained productive beta chains. Each entry merges the rows of one CDR3 protein and shows their most common DNA and genes. Present in this sample are 50,000 to 65,000 distinct CDR3 sequences, under 7.5% of which were seen just once. In total, the top ten clones hold 2.5% to 3% of the sample. The source material was PBMCs, sampled at surgery. The source is a female donor with early-stage non-small cell lung cancer.

This clonotype has at least ten counts. The chain combines TRBV7-8 with TRBJ2-6, with D tentatively TRBD1 (5 bases). CDR1 and CDR2 from the germline V gene are SGHVS and FQNEAQ. V was trimmed by 2 bases and J by 2 bases, leaving 19 bases between them. This CDR3 spans 19 amino acids. The CDR3 bases are TGTGCCAGCAGCTTACGAATCAGGGTCCAACGTCCTGGGGCCAACGTCCTGACTTTC. Protein product: CASSLRIRVQRPGANVLTF.

This clonotype was seen ten or more times. V is TRBV6-2 or TRBV6-3 and J is TRBJ2-4; unclear D gene. This CDR3 region has 11 residues. Germline CDR1 MNHEY, CDR2 SVGEGT. V lost 3 bases and J 4 bases, leaving 1 base between the germline ends. This CDR3 is CASSYKNIQYF. Written as DNA, the CDR3 is TGTGCCAGCAGTTATAAAAACATTCAGTACTTC.

This clonotype was observed a handful of times. Its ends do not fully match the called genes, so a read error is possible. The chain carries TRBV7-7 and TRBJ1-1; D remains unclear. Germline lookup yields CDR1 SSHAT and CDR2 FNYEAQ (reference sequence). This CDR3 has 13 residues. The CDR3 sequence is CASSFRENTEAFF. The CDR3 DNA is TGTGCTAGCAGCTTCCGTGAGAACACTGAAGCTTTCTTT.

This clonotype was counted at least ten times. CDR3 protein: CSARVQASTDTQYF. DNA of the CDR3: TGCAGTGCTAGAGTGCAGGCTAGCACAGATACGCAGTATTTT. V gene TRBV20-1 combines with J gene TRBJ2-3; no clear D. Trimming shortened V by 1 base and J by 0 bases, and 8 bases separated the two germline ends. Germline values: CDR1 DFQATT, CDR2 SNEGSKA (reference sequence). CDR3 length: 14 amino acids.

This clonotype appeared many times. The V and J genes are TRBV23-1 and TRBJ2-3; D possibly corresponds to TRBD1 (5 bases). TRBV23-1 is annotated as an ORF whose role is uncertain. Trimming stripped 0 bases from V and 4 bases from J, with 14 bases between. This CDR3 comprises 16 residues. For the CDR3, the DNA is TGCGCCAGCAGTCAATCGAGGCACATAGGGGCAGATACGCAGTATTTT. Residues: CASSQSRHIGADTQYF.

The V gene is TRBV11-2, the J gene TRBJ2-1, with D hard to call. The CDR3 contains 10 residues. The V end was cut by 5 bases, the J end by 10 bases, with 6 bases between. Per the germline V gene, CDR1 is SGHAT and CDR2 is FQNNGV. CDR3: CASSTVEQFF. DNA of the CDR3: TGTGCCAGCAGCACGGTCGAGCAGTTCTTC.

The sample holds many counts of this clonotype. V gene TRBV16 combines with J gene TRBJ2-1; a weak D match, TRBD2 (6 bases). V lost 7 bases and J lost 3, with 19 bases in between. The germline gives CDR1 KGHSY, CDR2 FQNENV. This CDR3 is 16 amino acids long. Here the CDR3 reads CASTPLWDSIYNEQFF. CDR3 sequence (DNA): TGTGCCAGCACCCCTTTATGGGACTCAATCTACAATGAGCAGTTCTTC.

This clonotype was picked up a small number of times. The CDR3 protein is CSVPGGSTDTQYF. CDR3 DNA: TGCAGTGTTCCGGGGGGCAGCACAGATACGCAGTATTTT. V and J are TRBV20-1 and TRBJ2-3, with D possibly being TRBD2 (7 bases). Deletions cut 7 bases from V and 0 bases from J, with 11 bases between. CDR1 DFQATT and CDR2 SNEGSKA come from the germline V gene (reference sequence). There are 13 residues in the CDR3.

This clonotype was detected only a few times. J is TRBJ2-2 and V is TRBV25-1; D gene ambiguous. The length of the CDR3 is 15 residues. The ends were cut back, 1 base at V and 7 bases at J, with 13 bases in the middle. Germline V gene sequence: CDR1 MGHDK, CDR2 SYGVNS. Written as DNA, the CDR3 is TGTGCCAGCAGTGAATTAAAAATTCCCCACGGGGAGCTGTTTTTT. Protein product: CASSELKIPHGELFF.

Ten or more counts support this clonotype. The DNA for the CDR3 is TGTGCCAGCAGCAAAGGAGCCTTGGAGTATGGCTACACCTTC. Its translation: CASSKGALEYGYTF. J is TRBJ1-2 and V is TRBV2; D uncertain. The CDR3 is 14 residues long. Germline CDR1 and CDR2: SNHLY and FYNNEI. Trimming removed 6 bases at V and 5 bases at J, with 16 bases between.

This clonotype was observed many times. The chain employs TRBV7-9 and TRBJ2-5; D unresolved. Germline V gene lookup returns CDR1 SEHNR and CDR2 FQNEAQ (reference sequence). The CDR3 loop spans 11 amino acids. The V end lost 5 bases, the J end lost 4 bases, and 5 bases lay between the germline ends. The DNA of the CDR3 is TGTGCCAGCAGCCCTACAGAGACCCAGTACTTC. Translating it yields CASSPTETQYF.

The V call is TRBV7-6, the J call TRBJ2-1, with a possible D match to TRBD1 (6 bases). The CDR3 contains 21 residues. Germline loops: CDR1 SGHVS, CDR2 FNYEAQ. Deletions cut 1 base from V and 7 bases from J, with 32 bases between. The CDR3 loop is CASSLGLPGLVFGGRGNEQFF. CDR3 in DNA: TGTGCCAGCAGCTTAGGACTACCTGGCCTAGTATTTGGGGGCAGAGGGAATGAGCAGTTCTTC.

This clonotype was recorded at least ten times. V is TRBV6-5 and J is TRBJ2-3; weak D call: TRBD1 (5 bases). V lost 0 bases and J lost 6, with 7 bases in between. There are 13 residues in the CDR3. CDR1 MNHEY and CDR2 SVGAGI come from the germline V gene. This CDR3 reads CASSYSGADTQYF. The CDR3 bases are TGTGCCAGCAGTTACTCTGGGGCGGATACGCAGTATTTT.

The rearrangement joins TRBV29-1 to TRBJ2-3, with no clear D. V was shortened by 5 bases and J by 1 base, with 10 bases between the two germline ends. The germline CDR1 and CDR2 sequences are SQVTM and ANQGSEA. The CDR3 is 13 amino acids. CDR3 in amino acids: CSVLELGTDTQYF. In nucleotides, the CDR3 is TGCAGCGTTTTGGAGCTTGGCACAGATACGCAGTATTTT.

This clonotype was recorded at least ten times. J is TRBJ2-3 and V is TRBV20-1; D is uncertain. Germline values: CDR1 DFQATT, CDR2 SNEGSKA (reference sequence). The CDR3 is 13 amino acids. V was clipped by 5 bases and J by 1 base, with 10 bases between them. CDR3 bases: TGCAGTGCTTGGAGTCGGGGCACAGATACGCAGTATTTT. Translated: CSAWSRGTDTQYF.

This clonotype was seen many times. The rearrangement uses TRBV7-3 and TRBJ1-6; D might be TRBD1 (5 bases). Per the germline V gene, CDR1 is SGHTA and CDR2 is FQGTGA. V lost 2 bases and J lost 10, with 15 bases in between. CDR3 length: 15 amino acids. The CDR3 DNA sequence: TGTGCCAGCAGCTTATTAGGAGGGGTTGACTCACCCCTCCACTTT. Its protein product is CASSLLGGVDSPLHF.

This clonotype has more than one count but fewer than ten. V is TRBV6-1 and J is TRBJ2-7, with D unresolved. Germline V CDR1 and CDR2: MNHNS, SASEGT. Trimming left V 2 bases short and J 3 bases short, with 5 bases between. The CDR3 contains 12 residues. The CDR3 DNA reads TGTGCCAGCAGTGAACTCGGCTACGAGCAGTACTTC. It codes for CASSELGYEQYF.

The CDR3 nucleotides are TGTGCCAGCAGCCGCGGACAGGGAGGCACTGAAGCTTTCTTT. This gives the protein CASSRGQGGTEAFF. V is TRBV11-1 and J is TRBJ1-1, with 8 bases lining up with TRBD1. V dropped 5 bases and J dropped 4; count of bases not matched to a gene: 6. Germline CDR1 is SGHAT and CDR2 is FQDESV (reference sequence). The CDR3 runs 14 residues. Combining the CDR3 with reference TRBV11-1 and TRBJ1-1 gives the whole variable domain EAEVAQSPRYKITEKSQAVAFWCDPISGHATLYWYRQILGQGPELLVQFQDESVVDDSQLPKDRFSAERLKGVDSTLKIQPAELGDSAMYLCASSRGQGGTEAFFGQGTRLTVV.

At least ten counts were recorded for this clonotype. The V and J genes are TRBV2 and TRBJ2-1, with 9 bases aligning to TRBD2. The trim removed 4 bases at V and 10 bases at J, leaving 14 bases unmatched. This CDR3 contains 16 residues. The V gene's germline CDR1 is SNHLY and CDR2 FYNNEI. CDR3 coding DNA: TGTGCCAGCAGTGTTGGGCGGGGGGGCCCATTGGTCGAGCAGTTCTTC. Amino acids: CASSVGRGGPLVEQFF.

A few counts support this clonotype. The CDR3 loop is CASSPAARGEQYF. The DNA for the CDR3 is TGCGCCAGCAGCCCAGCGGCGAGGGGCGAGCAGTACTTC. The genes are TRBV5-1 and TRBJ2-7, with D perhaps TRBD1 or TRBD2 (5 bases each). V gave up 4 bases and J gave up 6 bases, with 14 bases separating them. Germline CDR1 and CDR2: SGHRS and YFSETQ. The CDR3 has 13 amino acids.

This clonotype was seen many times. This chain uses TRBV2 with TRBJ1-6; maybe TRBD1 (5 bases). The CDR3 length is 12 residues. Germline V gives CDR1 SNHLY, CDR2 FYNNEI. The V end lost 6 bases, the J end lost 9 bases, and 9 bases lay between the germline ends. The CDR3 region has the DNA TGTGCCAGCAGGGCGGACACTTCACCCCTCCACTTT. It encodes CASRADTSPLHF.

The table lists this clonotype with many counts. This sequence joins TRBV4-1 and TRBJ2-1, with 9 bases lining up with TRBD1. The V gene end was trimmed by 3 bases and the J gene end by 1 base; junction bases not matched to a gene: 7. Germline V gene data show CDR1 as MGHRA and CDR2 as YSYEKL. The CDR3 length is 17 residues. CDR3 protein: CASSQRDRVPSYNEQFF. The CDR3 DNA reads TGCGCCAGCAGCCAGCGGGACAGGGTTCCATCCTACAATGAGCAGTTCTTC.

This clonotype was seen more than once but under ten times. The chain employs TRBV3-1 and TRBJ2-3; weak D call: TRBD2 (7 bases). Trimming took 6 bases from V and 2 from J, leaving 15 bases between them. This CDR3 spans 15 amino acids. Germline V lookup: CDR1 LGHDT, CDR2 YNNKEL (reference sequence). The CDR3 nucleotides read TGTGCCAGCAGTCCGCGGGGGCAAAACACAGATACGCAGTATTTT. Translating it yields CASSPRGQNTDTQYF.

The chain combines TRBV7-4 with TRBJ2-6; D ambiguous. V was trimmed by 4 bases and J by 0 bases, leaving 10 bases between them. Per the germline V gene, CDR1 is SGHVT and CDR2 is SQSDAQ. The CDR3 loop spans 16 amino acids. The CDR3 here is CASSSSVGSGANVLTF. For the CDR3, the DNA is TGTGCCAGCAGCTCAAGCGTAGGCTCTGGGGCCAACGTCCTGACTTTC.

The chain recombines TRBV6-5 with TRBJ2-4; 10 bases match TRBD2. Looked up from germline, CDR1 is MNHEY and CDR2 is SVGAGI. The junction had 3 bases not matched to a gene; V was cut back by 6 bases and J by 1 base. This CDR3 comprises 15 residues. The DNA of the CDR3 is TGTGCCAGCAGCCTAGCGGGGGCGGCCAAAAACATTCAGTACTTC. Translation: CASSLAGAAKNIQYF.